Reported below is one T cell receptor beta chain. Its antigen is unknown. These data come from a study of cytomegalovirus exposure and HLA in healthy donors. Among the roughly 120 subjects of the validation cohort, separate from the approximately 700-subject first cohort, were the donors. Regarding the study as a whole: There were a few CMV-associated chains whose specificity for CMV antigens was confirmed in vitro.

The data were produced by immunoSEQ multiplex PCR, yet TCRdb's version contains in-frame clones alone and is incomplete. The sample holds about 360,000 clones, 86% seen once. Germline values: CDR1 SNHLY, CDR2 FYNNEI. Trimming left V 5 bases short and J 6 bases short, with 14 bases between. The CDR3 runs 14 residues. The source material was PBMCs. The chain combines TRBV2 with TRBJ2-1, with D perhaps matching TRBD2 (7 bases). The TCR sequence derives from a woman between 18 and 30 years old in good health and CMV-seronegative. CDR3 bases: TGTGCCAGCAGTTGGGGGGGGGCCGTCAATGAGCAGTTCTTC. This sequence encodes CASSWGGAVNEQFF.